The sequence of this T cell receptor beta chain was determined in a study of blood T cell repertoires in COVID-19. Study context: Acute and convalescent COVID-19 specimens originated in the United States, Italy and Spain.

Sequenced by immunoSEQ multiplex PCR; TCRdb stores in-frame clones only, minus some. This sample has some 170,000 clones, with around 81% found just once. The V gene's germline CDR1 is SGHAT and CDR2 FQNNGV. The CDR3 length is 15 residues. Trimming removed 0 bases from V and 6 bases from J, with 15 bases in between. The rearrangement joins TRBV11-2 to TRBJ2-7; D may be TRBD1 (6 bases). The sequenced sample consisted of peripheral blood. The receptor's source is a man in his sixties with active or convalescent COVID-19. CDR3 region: CASSLDPGAVAEQYF. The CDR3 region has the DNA TGTGCCAGCAGCTTAGATCCAGGGGCAGTAGCCGAGCAGTACTTC. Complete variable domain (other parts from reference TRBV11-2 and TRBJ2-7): EAGVAQSPRYKIIEKRQSVAFWCNPISGHATLYWYQQILGQGPKLLIQFQNNGVVDDSQLPKDRFSAERLKGVDSTLKIQPAKLEDSAVYLCASSLDPGAVAEQYFGPGTRLTVT.